This T cell receptor beta chain appears in the sequencing data of a study of T cells after yellow fever vaccination. One entry per CDR3 protein results from TCRdb running MiXCR on the 5' RACE reads. This table has around 63,000 distinct CDR3 sequences, roughly 7.4% appearing once. This clonotype was seen many times. Looked up from germline, CDR1 is SQVTM and CDR2 is ANQGSEA. This CDR3 is built from 12 residues. Trimming removed 6 bases from V and 0 bases from J, with 3 bases in between. The chain employs TRBV29-1 and TRBJ2-6, with D unclear. The starting material was CD8+ T cells sorted from PBMCs, obtained 15 days after the yellow fever booster vaccination. The clonotype was recovered from a man aged 25 to 40 who received the YFV17D yellow fever vaccine. The CDR3 DNA follows: TGCAGCGTCTACTCTGGGGCCAACGTCCTGACTTTC. Protein: CSVYSGANVLTF.